This T cell receptor (beta chain) was sequenced in a study of blood T cell repertoires in COVID-19. Profiling relied on immunoSEQ multiplex PCR, and the TCRdb table lists in-frame clones only, not all of them. The table records 300,000 to 400,000 clones, more than 85% of them present only once. The CDR3 runs to 12 residues. The germline V gene has CDR1 SQVTM and CDR2 ANQGSEA. V shed 8 bases and J 5 bases; nucleotides not matched to a gene: 5. This TCR was recovered from a woman aged 25 to 45 who had been exposed to COVID-19. The chain joins TRBV29-1 to TRBJ2-5, with 10 positions matching TRBD1. Sequencing was performed on PBMCs or T cells enriched from blood (not recorded which). The chain's CDR3 is CSFRTGGETQYF. The CDR3 DNA is TGCAGCTTTCGGACAGGGGGGGAGACCCAGTACTTC.